Listed below are T cell receptor beta chains from one sample, sequenced in a study of T cell responses to AZD1222 COVID-19 vaccine. TCRdb's copy holds only in-frame clones and misses some; the assay was immunoSEQ multiplex PCR. The table has around 150,000 clones, more than 70% seen once. This specimen consisted of peripheral blood, obtained on day 0 of MenACWY control vaccination. These receptors all come from an adult in good health. Each CDR3 is given with its conserved first and last residue. Fields, in order: V gene, clone size, D gene, J gene, CDR3 protein, CDR3 DNA. D genes are given only for firm matches. Expanded clones get a size class; other rows say once, few or many, or leave the size out.

>TRBV7-8|NA|TRBD2|TRBJ2-3
CASSLGGLAADTQYF
TGTGCCAGCAGCTTAGGGGGACTAGCGGCAGATACGCAGTATTTT
>TRBV4-1|NA|NA|TRBJ1-1
CASSQGAMGTEAFF
TGCGCCAGCAGCCAAGGGGCGATGGGCACTGAAGCTTTCTTT
>TRBV3-1/TRBV3-2|once|NA|TRBJ1-2
CASSPTAADYGYTF
TGTGCCAGCAGCCCTACAGCTGCTGACTATGGCTACACCTTC
>TRBV5-1|NA|NA|TRBJ1-1
CASSPGGQPNTEAFF
TGCGCCAGCAGCCCTGGCGGACAGCCGAACACTGAAGCTTTCTTT
>TRBV4-2|few|NA|TRBJ2-5
CASSHGLAQETQYF
TGTGCCAGCAGCCACGGGCTAGCTCAGGAGACCCAGTACTTC
>TRBV24-1|NA|TRBD1|TRBJ2-2
CATSDGDRANTGELFF
TGTGCCACCAGTGATGGGGACAGAGCGAACACCGGGGAGCTGTTTTTT
>TRBV18|NA|NA|TRBJ1-4
CASSPVTTYGKLFF
TGTGCCAGCTCACCAGTCACGACCTATGGAAAACTGTTTTTT
>TRBV7-3|NA|NA|TRBJ1-1
CASSVGTNTEAFF
TGTGCCAGCAGCGTAGGGACAAACACTGAAGCTTTCTTT
>TRBV9|NA|NA|TRBJ2-2
CASSVGLDTGELFF
TGTGCCAGCAGCGTAGGACTTGACACCGGGGAGCTGTTTTTT
>TRBV5-6|once|NA|TRBJ1-1
CASSLIRTEAFF
TGTGCCAGCAGCTTGATACGCACTGAAGCTTTCTTT
>TRBV25-1|NA|TRBD2|TRBJ2-7
CASSDLEAGLYEQYF
TGTGCCAGCAGTGATCTTGAAGCGGGACTCTACGAGCAGTACTTC
>TRBV28|NA|NA|TRBJ1-5
CASSYSNQPQHF
TGTGCCAGCAGTTATAGCAATCAGCCCCAGCATTTT
>TRBV7-2|few|NA|TRBJ1-6
CASRGGPNNSPLHF
TGTGCCAGCAGAGGGGGGCCCAATAATTCACCCCTCCACTTT
>TRBV11-2|NA|TRBD1|TRBJ2-7
CASSPDDRVYYEQYF
TGTGCCAGCAGCCCCGATGACAGGGTCTACTACGAGCAGTACTTC
>TRBV20-1|NA|NA|TRBJ1-4
CSAYRDGLFF
TGCAGTGCTTATCGGGACGGTCTGTTTTTT
>TRBV6-5|NA|NA|TRBJ1-5
CASSRTENQPQHF
TGTGCCAGCTCCCGGACAGAAAATCAGCCCCAGCATTTT
>TRBV5-1|NA|TRBD1|TRBJ1-1
CASSWDRGNTEAFF
TGCGCCAGCAGCTGGGACAGGGGGAACACTGAAGCTTTCTTT
>TRBV11-1|NA|NA|TRBJ2-7
CASSLVLGRYEQYF
TGTGCCAGCAGCTTAGTCCTGGGACGCTACGAGCAGTACTTC
>TRBV14|NA|NA|TRBJ2-3
CASSQVRGGDTQYF
TGTGCCAGCAGCCAAGTCAGGGGGGGAGATACGCAGTATTTT
>TRBV7-9|NA|NA|TRBJ2-7
CASSPPRDSYEQYF
TGTGCCAGCAGCCCCCCCAGGGACTCCTACGAGCAGTACTTC
>TRBV12-5|NA|NA|TRBJ2-1
CASGAPGLGYNEQFF
TGTGCTAGTGGTGCACCGGGACTGGGGTACAATGAGCAGTTCTTC
>TRBV5-4|NA|NA|TRBJ2-3
CASSLTGRTDTQYF
TGTGCCAGCAGCTTGACAGGGCGGACAGATACGCAGTATTTT
>TRBV10-3|NA|NA|TRBJ2-2
CAISGKGNTGELFF
TGTGCCATCAGCGGGAAGGGTAACACCGGGGAGCTGTTTTTT
>TRBV4-1|NA|NA|TRBJ1-1
CASSQDPRETTEAFF
TGCGCCAGCAGCCAAGATCCGAGGGAGACCACTGAAGCTTTCTTT
>TRBV4-3|NA|TRBD1|TRBJ1-2
CASSRDYRGGLTGGYTF
TGCGCCAGCAGCAGGGATTACAGGGGGGGTCTCACCGGTGGCTACACCTTC
>TRBV29-1|NA|NA|TRBJ1-4
CSVDPGPNEKLFF
TGCAGCGTTGATCCGGGACCTAATGAAAAACTGTTTTTT
>TRBV12-3/TRBV12-4|once|NA|TRBJ2-7
CASSLDYSYEQYF
TGTGCCAGCAGTCTGGACTACTCCTACGAGCAGTACTTC
>TRBV5-1|once|TRBD1|TRBJ2-2
CASSKDRGTGELFF
TGCGCCAGCAGCAAAGACAGGGGAACCGGGGAGCTGTTTTTT
>TRBV5-1|NA|NA|TRBJ2-7
CASSLDGPAAYEQYF
TGCGCCAGCAGCTTGGACGGGCCCGCGGCCTACGAGCAGTACTTC
>TRBV9|NA|TRBD1|TRBJ1-6
CASSVQDRDNSPLHF
TGTGCCAGCAGCGTCCAGGACAGGGATAATTCACCCCTCCACTTT
>TRBV6-6|NA|NA|TRBJ1-4
CASSYSNEKLFF
TGTGCCAGCAGTTACTCTAATGAAAAACTGTTTTTT
>TRBV28|once|NA|TRBJ1-6
CASSLRSPPLHF
TGTGCCAGCAGTTTGAGGTCCCCACCCCTCCACTTT
>TRBV21-1|NA|NA|TRBJ2-7
CASSSRDRAPYEQYF
TGTGCCAGCAGCAGCCGGGACAGGGCCCCCTACGAGCAGTACTTC
>TRBV30|NA|NA|TRBJ2-1
CAWSVSYEQFF
TGTGCCTGGAGTGTAAGCTATGAGCAGTTCTTC
>TRBV10-3|once|TRBD2|TRBJ2-5
CAISRQSLAGGPSETQYF
TGTGCCATCAGCCGCCAATCCTTAGCGGGAGGGCCGAGCGAGACCCAGTACTTC
>TRBV2|few|NA|TRBJ2-1
CASSGLSLQGGYNEQFF
TGTGCCAGCAGTGGGCTCTCCCTACAGGGAGGATACAATGAGCAGTTCTTC
>TRBV5-1|NA|NA|TRBJ1-4
CASSPAPGESTNEKLFF
TGCGCCAGCAGCCCGGCCCCGGGGGAGAGCACTAATGAAAAACTGTTTTTT
>TRBV7-8|NA|NA|TRBJ2-3
CASSLARWLASTDTQYF
TGTGCCAGCAGCTTAGCGCGGTGGCTAGCTAGCACAGATACGCAGTATTTT
>TRBV7-9|few|TRBD1|TRBJ1-4
CASSATGTANNEKLFF
TGTGCCAGCAGCGCAACCGGGACAGCGAACAATGAAAAACTGTTTTTT
>TRBV28|NA|NA|TRBJ1-4
CASSSRPGEKLFF
TGTGCCAGCAGTTCTCGCCCGGGCGAAAAACTGTTTTTT
>TRBV10-3|NA|NA|TRBJ1-1
CAISEEGQYTEAFF
TGTGCCATCAGTGAAGAGGGGCAGTACACTGAAGCTTTCTTT
>TRBV6-5|NA|NA|TRBJ1-5
CASSLGLSNQPQHF
TGTGCCAGCAGTCTCGGACTTAGCAATCAGCCCCAGCATTTT
>TRBV28|NA|TRBD1|TRBJ1-2
CASSFGTGGDGYTF
TGTGCCAGCAGTTTCGGGACAGGGGGCGACGGCTACACCTTC
>TRBV27|NA|NA|TRBJ2-3
CASSPLGTDTQYF
TGTGCCAGCAGTCCACTCGGCACAGATACGCAGTATTTT